This TCR beta chain stems from a study of cytomegalovirus exposure and HLA in healthy donors. About this clone itself: Antigen: not known.

Germline V gene data show CDR1 as SGHRS and CDR2 as YFSETQ. The V and J ends lost 0 bases and 3 bases respectively, with 15 bases between them. The CDR3 is 16 amino acids. Primers included in the PCR were 60 Vbeta and 13 Jbeta primers. This table comes from immunoSEQ multiplex PCR, and its TCRdb copy is limited to in-frame clones, with some not included. The repertoire consists of about 160,000 clones, with 60% to 85% occurring once and the leading ten covering just over 3%. Study-level results: When analyzed later, a missense DCLRE1C variant was found to be linked to TCR beta V- and J-gene trimming. Most observed TCR sequences were rare, whereas some public TCRs were detected in many donors.

The chain employs TRBV5-1 and TRBJ2-5, with TRBD2 as a possible D gene (5 bases). The sequence was obtained from a woman in her thirties or forties in good health and CMV-seronegative. The sample taken for sequencing was PBMCs. CDR3 DNA: TGCGCCAGCAGCTTGGCGGCTAGCCGGTACGAAGAGACCCAGTACTTC. Residues: CASSLAASRYEETQYF.